This entry concerns a single T cell receptor beta chain. MiXCR was run by TCRdb on the reads, yielding one entry per CDR3 protein. The sample lists around 280,000 distinct CDR3 sequences; roughly 15% were seen once. The sample is drawn from a study of T cell repertoires in cytomegalovirus infection. Between the trimmed V and J ends, which lost 5 bases and 3 bases, there was a span of 13 bases. This CDR3 contains 14 residues. The germline gives CDR1 SGHAT, CDR2 FQNNGV. This chain uses TRBV11-2 with TRBJ2-5, with a possible D match to TRBD2 (6 bases). The source is a human donor in good health (CMV status not recorded). Some clones in this sample may be carry-over from other donors' samples. Sequencing was performed on PBMCs. This CDR3 reads CASSRRGREETQYF. CDR3 sequence (DNA): TGTGCCAGCAGCCGGAGGGGCCGGGAAGAGACCCAGTACTTC.